Sequencing of this TCR beta chain was carried out in a study of CD8 T cells in Susac syndrome. Study summary: Treatment status at blood draw for the Susac syndrome patients was therapy-naive, corticosteroids, or intravenous immunoglobulin alone.

This clonotype was seen only once. TCR beta sequencing was performed on blood CD8+ and CD4+ T cells. The CD8+ and CD4+ T cells were negatively isolated, with the TEMRA cells enriched by FACS. Random-hexamer reverse transcription was applied to about 0.45 to 1 ug RNA. Amplification of TCR beta CDR3 used immunoSEQ multiplex PCR across 54 Vbeta and 13 Jbeta. TCRdb re-called the immunoSEQ multiplex PCR reads through MiXCR, storing one row per CDR3 protein. The repertoire holds tens of thousands of distinct CDR3 sequences, roughly 92% seen once, with less than 0.6% in the top ten. V gave up 5 bases and J gave up 5 bases, with 10 bases separating them. CDR3 length: 13 residues. CDR1 is SEHNR, CDR2 FQNEAQ, per germline (reference sequence).

Material: CD8+ T cells from PBMCs. The source of this sequence is a human donor with Susac syndrome. This chain joins TRBV7-9 and TRBJ1-5; D gene ambiguous. The CDR3 reads CASSPFPDQPQHF. CDR3 DNA sequence: TGTGCCAGCAGCCCCTTTCCGGATCAGCCCCAGCATTTT.